The 27 T cell receptor beta chains listed next were all sequenced from one sample in a study of blood T cell repertoires in COVID-19. Repertoires were generated with immunoSEQ multiplex PCR, while TCRdb's copy carries only in-frame clones and drops some. The table lists about 210,000 clones, about nine tenths of them singletons. The sequenced sample was PBMCs or T cells enriched from blood (not recorded which). Receptors were obtained from a man between 18 and 29 years old with acute COVID-19.

The chain recombines TRBV4-2 with TRBJ2-7; 11 nucleotides align to TRBD2. The CDR3 totals 16 residues. V lost 0 bases and J lost 7; bases outside the gene matches: 8. Per germline, CDR1 LGHNA and CDR2 YNFKEQ. This CDR3 reads CASSQDLAGGLMEQYF. The CDR3 DNA follows: TGTGCCAGCAGCCAAGATCTAGCGGGAGGCCTCATGGAGCAGTACTTC.

CDR3 protein: CASSHTGLAAEQYF. For the CDR3, the DNA is TGTGCCAGCAGCCACACGGGACTAGCTGCCGAGCAGTACTTC. The chain employs TRBV7-9 and TRBJ2-7; 9 nucleotides line up with TRBD2. This CDR3 has 14 residues. CDR1 is SEHNR and CDR2 is FQNEAQ in the germline V gene (reference sequence). Losses at the gene ends were 5 bases for V and 6 bases for J; bases not matched to a gene: 8.

The chain joins TRBV7-9 to TRBJ2-1; D is perhaps TRBD2 (6 bases). Trimming took 3 bases from V and 5 from J, leaving 8 bases between them. Germline CDR1 is SEHNR and CDR2 is FQNEAQ (reference sequence). There are 13 residues in the CDR3. The CDR3 reads CASSFTGDNEQFF. CDR3 in DNA: TGTGCCAGCAGCTTTACGGGAGACAATGAGCAGTTCTTC.

The chain uses TRBV14 and TRBJ1-4, with D possibly TRBD1 on 6 matching bases. Trimming took 4 bases from V and 7 from J, leaving 19 bases between them. This CDR3 spans 16 amino acids. The germline gives CDR1 SGHDN, CDR2 FVKESK. This CDR3 is CASSPVGGLSGEKLFF. In DNA, the CDR3 is TGTGCCAGCAGCCCCGTTGGGGGCCTGAGTGGTGAAAAACTGTTTTTT.

The rearrangement uses TRBV27 and TRBJ1-1; 7 positions match TRBD1. Germline V gene lookup returns CDR1 MNHEY and CDR2 SMNVEV (reference sequence). Trimming cost V 0 bases and J 4 bases; bases outside gene matches: 2. The CDR3 totals 14 residues. CDR3 sequence reads: CASSLSRQGTEAFF. CDR3 nucleotides: TGTGCCAGCAGTTTATCTCGACAGGGCACTGAAGCTTTCTTT.

This chain joins TRBV28 and TRBJ2-7; tentative D call: TRBD2 (6 bases). V was trimmed by 1 base and J by 6 bases, leaving 19 bases between them. The germline CDR1 and CDR2 sequences are MDHEN and SYDVKM. The CDR3 is 16 amino acids. CDR3 region: CASSLSSGLAMREQYF. The CDR3 DNA reads as TGTGCCAGCAGTTTATCCTCTGGGCTAGCGATGCGCGAGCAGTACTTC.

This clone was observed a few times. V is TRBV5-6 and J is TRBJ1-5; possible D gene TRBD1, 5 bases. Germline values: CDR1 SGHDT, CDR2 YYEEEE. V lost 0 bases and J lost 2, with 15 bases in between. This CDR3 has 17 amino acids. The DNA of the CDR3 is TGTGCCAGCAGCTTGGGGGCAGGGCCGGTGGGCAATCAGCCCCAGCATTTT. It encodes CASSLGAGPVGNQPQHF. The full variable domain, completed using reference TRBV5-6 and TRBJ1-5, is DAGVTQSPTHLIKTRGQQVTLRCSPKSGHDTVSWYQQALGQGPQFIFQYYEEEERQRGNFPDRFSGHQFPNYSSELNVNALLLGDSALYLCASSLGAGPVGNQPQHFGDGTRLSIL.

This clone was recorded a few times. J is TRBJ2-7 and V is TRBV29-1; 8 bases align to TRBD2. The CDR3 sequence is 15 residues long. Germline V lookup: CDR1 SQVTM, CDR2 ANQGSEA. Trimming took 0 bases from V and 3 from J; bases not matched to a gene: 7. The CDR3 is CSVEDTTSGNYEQYF. CDR3 nucleotide sequence: TGCAGCGTTGAAGATACAACTAGCGGAAACTACGAGCAGTACTTC.

This chain joins TRBV19 and TRBJ2-1; TRBD2 matches at 8 bases. Germline V lookup: CDR1 LNHDA, CDR2 SQIVND (reference sequence). This CDR3 comprises 16 residues. V trimming: 2 bases; J trimming: 5 bases; junction bases outside the gene matches: 8. The CDR3 here is CASSIPGGVVHNEQFF. CDR3 DNA sequence: TGTGCCAGTAGTATACCGGGGGGGGTGGTCCACAATGAGCAGTTCTTC.

The rearrangement joins TRBV27 to TRBJ1-6; 7 nucleotides agree with TRBD1. The CDR3 runs 15 residues. CDR1 and CDR2 (germline): MNHEY, SMNVEV (reference sequence). J gave up 3 bases and V 6 bases, and 5 bases lay outside the gene matches. In DNA form, the CDR3 reads TGTGCCAGCAGCTTAGGGGGCATCTATAATTCACCCCTCCACTTT. Protein sequence: CASSLGGIYNSPLHF.

J is TRBJ1-5 and V is TRBV24-1; perhaps TRBD1 as D (6 bases). The CDR3 loop spans 15 amino acids. CDR1 is KGHDR and CDR2 is SFDVKD in the germline V gene. V shed 4 bases and J shed 0 bases, with 9 bases lying between them. CDR3 region: CATSEGGLSNQPQHF. The CDR3 nucleotides are TGTGCCACCAGTGAAGGGGGTCTTAGCAATCAGCCCCAGCATTTT.

The chain has TRBV10-3 and TRBJ1-5; a possible D gene is TRBD1 (5 bases). The CDR3 sequence is 15 residues long. The germline CDR1 and CDR2 sequences are ENHRY and SYGVKD. V was cut by 6 bases and J by 4 bases, with 16 bases left in between. CDR3 nucleotides: TGTGCCATCAGCCTGGACAAAGGGTCTAATCAGCCCCAGCATTTT. Translating it yields CAISLDKGSNQPQHF.

The J gene is TRBJ2-7, the V gene TRBV6-5; D is uncertain. Germline CDR1 is MNHEY and CDR2 is SVGAGI. V lost 6 bases to trimming and J lost 5 bases, with 14 bases between them. CDR3 length equals 13 residues. The CDR3 here is CASSLSNGDEQYF. The CDR3 DNA reads TGTGCCAGCAGCCTATCGAATGGAGACGAGCAGTACTTC.

This clone appeared once. CDR3 residues: CASSEGLAVDTDTQYF. Written as DNA, the CDR3 is TGTGCCAGCAGCGAGGGACTAGCGGTCGACACAGATACGCAGTATTTT. The chain combines TRBV11-3 with TRBJ2-3; 11 nucleotides agree with TRBD2. This CDR3 contains 16 residues. Looked up from germline, CDR1 is SGHNT and CDR2 is YENEEA. The trim removed 5 bases at V and 2 bases at J, leaving 6 bases unmatched.

CDR3 nucleotide sequence: TGTGCCAGCAGCTCGGCGGGACCAAGGAACACTGAAGCTTTCTTT. It codes for CASSSAGPRNTEAFF. The chain employs TRBV7-2 and TRBJ1-1; D possibly corresponds to TRBD1 (5 bases). The CDR3 covers 15 residues. Germline CDR1 and CDR2: SGHTA and FQGNSA. Deletions cut 4 bases from V and 1 base from J, with 13 bases between.

The chain carries TRBV28 and TRBJ2-7; no clear D gene. Trimming removed 6 bases at V and 0 bases at J, with 21 bases between. CDR3 length equals 17 residues. Germline assignment: CDR1 MDHEN and CDR2 SYDVKM. The CDR3 DNA reads TGTGCCAGCAGCCTCACCCTACTACCCCCGAGCTCCTACGAGCAGTACTTC. Amino acids: CASSLTLLPPSSYEQYF.

The chain employs TRBV11-2 and TRBJ2-1, with D possibly TRBD2 on 5 matching bases. The V gene's germline CDR1 is SGHAT and CDR2 FQNNGV. The CDR3 is 18 residues long. Trimming stripped 1 base from V and 0 bases from J, with 16 bases between. The DNA for the CDR3 is TGTGCCAGCAGCTTAGCGTGGGAGCCGGAGCCCTCCTACAATGAGCAGTTCTTC. It codes for CASSLAWEPEPSYNEQFF.

The chain carries TRBV7-3 and TRBJ2-1; D not resolved. The CDR3 extends over 15 amino acids. The germline V and J ends were trimmed by 5 bases and 4 bases, with 15 bases remaining between them. The germline V gene has CDR1 SGHTA and CDR2 FQGTGA. CDR3 region: CASSPDLGKYNEQFF. In nucleotides, the CDR3 is TGTGCCAGCAGCCCCGACTTAGGAAAGTACAATGAGCAGTTCTTC.

This clone appeared once. J is TRBJ1-4 and V is TRBV4-3, with 10 bases fitting TRBD1. Germline V gives CDR1 LGHNA, CDR2 YSLEER. V trimming: 0 bases; J trimming: 0 bases; junction bases outside the gene matches: 7. This CDR3 spans 19 amino acids. CDR3 amino acids: CASSQDGTGDIATNEKLFF. The CDR3 region has the DNA TGCGCCAGCAGCCAAGATGGGACAGGGGATATTGCAACTAATGAAAAACTGTTTTTT.

The rearrangement uses TRBV3-1 (or the pseudogene TRBV3-2) and TRBJ1-2, with D possibly TRBD1 on 5 matching bases. V was cut by 6 bases and J by 4 bases, with 9 bases left in between. Germline loops: CDR1 LGHDT, CDR2 YNNKEL (reference sequence). There are 12 residues in the CDR3. CDR3 in DNA: TGTGCCAGCAGTGACAGCTTCTATGGCTACACCTTC. This sequence encodes CASSDSFYGYTF.

This chain links TRBV24-1 with TRBJ2-7, with 7 bases aligning to TRBD1. The germline V gene has CDR1 KGHDR and CDR2 SFDVKD. The CDR3 covers 15 residues. Trimming removed 9 bases from V and 6 bases from J; junction bases left unmatched: 16. This CDR3 is CATPKSEGAPTEQYF. The CDR3 nucleotides are TGTGCCACCCCAAAATCCGAGGGGGCCCCCACCGAGCAGTACTTC.

The rearrangement uses TRBV5-4 and TRBJ2-7; TRBD2 matches at 15 bases. The CDR3 spans 17 residues. Germline CDR1 SGHNT, CDR2 YYREEE (reference sequence). V was pared by 4 bases and J by 4 bases, with 9 bases of the junction left unmatched. As DNA, the CDR3 is TGTGCCAGCAGCCCCGGGACTAGCGGGAGGAGTATTTACGAGCAGTACTTC. Protein: CASSPGTSGRSIYEQYF.

The chain uses TRBV27 and TRBJ2-1; 12 bases line up with TRBD2. After removal of 4 bases from V and 6 bases from J, the junction contained 1 base not matched to a gene. Germline CDR1 is MNHEY and CDR2 is SMNVEV (reference sequence). This CDR3 has 14 residues. DNA of the CDR3: TGTGCCAGCAGTTGGACTAGCGGGGCCAATGAGCAGTTCTTC. It specifies CASSWTSGANEQFF.

The V and J genes are TRBV4-1 and TRBJ1-3; 8 bases are shared with TRBD1. Germline CDR1 reads MGHRA; CDR2 reads YSYEKL. This CDR3 region has 16 residues. After removal of 3 bases from V and 3 bases from J, the junction contained 7 bases not matched to a gene. The CDR3 loop is CASSHGQGAIGNTIYF. The CDR3 DNA reads TGCGCCAGCAGCCACGGACAGGGTGCTATTGGAAACACCATATATTTT.

The rearrangement links TRBV18 to TRBJ2-5, with D possibly matching TRBD2 (5 bases). The V gene's germline CDR1 is KGHSH and CDR2 LQKENI. This CDR3 is 16 amino acids long. V lost 5 bases and J lost 1, with 17 bases in between. CDR3 sequence: CASSANLRDSQETQYF. The CDR3 DNA follows: TGTGCCAGCTCAGCAAACCTCCGGGATTCCCAAGAGACCCAGTACTTC.

This clone was seen just once. The chain employs TRBV6-5 and TRBJ1-3; a weak D match, TRBD1 (6 bases). Deletions cut 5 bases from V and 0 bases from J, with 8 bases between. The CDR3 is made up of 14 amino acids. Germline V gene data show CDR1 as MNHEY and CDR2 as SVGAGI. CDR3 in DNA: TGTGCCAGCAGTAAGACAGGCTCTGGAAACACCATATATTTT. This translates into CASSKTGSGNTIYF.

The count of this clone is one. The chain links TRBV11-3 to TRBJ1-1, with D possibly TRBD1 on 5 matching bases. The CDR3 sequence is 14 residues long. Trimming stripped 4 bases from V and 6 bases from J, with 15 bases between. Germline V gene data show CDR1 as SGHNT and CDR2 as YENEEA. The CDR3 region is CASSSQGSGPEAFF. CDR3 bases: TGTGCCAGCAGCTCTCAGGGAAGTGGCCCTGAAGCTTTCTTT.